This T cell receptor beta chain was sequenced during a study of shared clonotypes between healthy human individuals. An even split of each subset's genomic DNA across several immunoSEQ plates was performed. The DNA input per sorted-subset replicate PCR was around 200 ng, corresponding to 32,000 or so T cell genomes. The table came from immunoSEQ multiplex PCR; TCRdb's copy has only in-frame clones and leaves some out. The profile covers 2 million to 3 million clones, with more than 85% appearing a single time and approximately 0.35% taken by the ten largest. Every one of the donors was a Caucasian adult that lived in Nashville, Tennessee. CDR1 is SGHRS, CDR2 YFSETQ, per germline. The ends were cut back, 3 bases at V and 6 bases at J, with 20 bases in the middle. The CDR3 is 16 amino acids.

This sequence joins TRBV5-1 and TRBJ2-3; D is ambiguous. The sample consisted of naive CD4+ T cells from PBMCs. This sample's subset: CD45RA+ positively selected. This receptor was identified in a man aged 18 to 35 in good health. Some clones in this sample may be carry-over from other donors' samples. The CDR3, as DNA: TGCGCCAGCAGCTCCATGAGTGGTGGATTGGTGGATACGCAGTATTTT. Amino acids: CASSSMSGGLVDTQYF. Combining the CDR3 with reference TRBV5-1 and TRBJ2-3 gives the whole variable domain KAGVTQTPRYLIKTRGQQVTLSCSPISGHRSVSWYQQTPGQGLQFLFEYFSETQRNKGNFPGRFSGRQFSNSRSEMNVSTLELGDSALYLCASSSMSGGLVDTQYFGPGTRLTVL.